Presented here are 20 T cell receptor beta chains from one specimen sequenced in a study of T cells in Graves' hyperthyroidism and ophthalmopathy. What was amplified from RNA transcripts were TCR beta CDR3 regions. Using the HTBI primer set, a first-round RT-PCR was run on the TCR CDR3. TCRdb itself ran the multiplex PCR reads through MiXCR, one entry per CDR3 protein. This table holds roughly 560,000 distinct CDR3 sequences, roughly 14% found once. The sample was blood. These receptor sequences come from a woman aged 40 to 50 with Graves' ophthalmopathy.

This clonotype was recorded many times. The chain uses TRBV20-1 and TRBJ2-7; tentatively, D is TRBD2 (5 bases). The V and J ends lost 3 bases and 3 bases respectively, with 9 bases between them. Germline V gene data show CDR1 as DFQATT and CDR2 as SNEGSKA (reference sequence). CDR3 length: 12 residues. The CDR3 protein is CSASDGDYEQYF. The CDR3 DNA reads TGCAGTGCTAGTGACGGGGACTACGAGCAGTACTTC.

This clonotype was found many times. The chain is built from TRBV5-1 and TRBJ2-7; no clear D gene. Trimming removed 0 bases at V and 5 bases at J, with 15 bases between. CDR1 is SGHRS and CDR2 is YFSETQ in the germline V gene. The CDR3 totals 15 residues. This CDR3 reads CASSLATHPVNEQYF. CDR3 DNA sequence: TGCGCCAGCAGCTTGGCCACTCACCCGGTAAACGAGCAGTACTTC.

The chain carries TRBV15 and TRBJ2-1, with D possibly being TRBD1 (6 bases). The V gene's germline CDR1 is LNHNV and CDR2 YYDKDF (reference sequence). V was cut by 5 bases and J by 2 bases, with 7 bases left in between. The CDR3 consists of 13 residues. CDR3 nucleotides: TGTGCCACCAGCGGGGGCCCCTACAATGAGCAGTTCTTC. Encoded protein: CATSGGPYNEQFF.

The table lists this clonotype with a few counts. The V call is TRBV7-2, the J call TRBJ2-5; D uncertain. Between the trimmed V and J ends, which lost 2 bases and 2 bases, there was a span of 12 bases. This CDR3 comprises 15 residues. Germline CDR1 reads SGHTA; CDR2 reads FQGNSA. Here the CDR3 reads CASSLQAGPQETQYF. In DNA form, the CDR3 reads TGTGCCAGCAGCTTACAAGCTGGACCACAAGAGACCCAGTACTTC.

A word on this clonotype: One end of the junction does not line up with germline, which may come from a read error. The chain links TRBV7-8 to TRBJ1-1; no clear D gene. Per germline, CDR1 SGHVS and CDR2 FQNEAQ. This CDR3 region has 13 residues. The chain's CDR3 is CASSLAGITFPIW. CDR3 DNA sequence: TGTGCCAGCAGCTTAGCGGGAATAACCTTTCCCATTTGG.

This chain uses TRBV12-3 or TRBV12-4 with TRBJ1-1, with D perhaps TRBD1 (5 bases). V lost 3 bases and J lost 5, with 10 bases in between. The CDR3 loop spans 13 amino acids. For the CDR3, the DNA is TGTGCCAGCAGTTTCCGAGGGGAGACTGAAGCTTTCTTT. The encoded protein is CASSFRGETEAFF.

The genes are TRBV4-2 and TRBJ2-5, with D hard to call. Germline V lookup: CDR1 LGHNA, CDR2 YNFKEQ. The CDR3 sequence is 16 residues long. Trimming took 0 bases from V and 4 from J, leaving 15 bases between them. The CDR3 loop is CASSQDLTAPPETQYF. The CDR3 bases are TGTGCCAGCAGCCAAGATTTGACTGCACCTCCAGAGACCCAGTACTTC.

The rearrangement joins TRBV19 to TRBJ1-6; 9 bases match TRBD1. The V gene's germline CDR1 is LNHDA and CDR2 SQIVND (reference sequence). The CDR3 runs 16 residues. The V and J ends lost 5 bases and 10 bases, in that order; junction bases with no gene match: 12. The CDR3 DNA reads TGTGCCAGTAGTGTCACGGTGGGACAGGGTGGCTCACCCCTCCACTTT. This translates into CASSVTVGQGGSPLHF.

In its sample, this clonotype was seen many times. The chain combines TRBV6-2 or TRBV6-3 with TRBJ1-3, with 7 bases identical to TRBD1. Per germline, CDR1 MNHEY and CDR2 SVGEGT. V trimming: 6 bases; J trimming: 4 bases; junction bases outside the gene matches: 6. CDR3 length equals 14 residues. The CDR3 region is CASSYGQVGNTIYF. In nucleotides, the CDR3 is TGTGCCAGCAGCTACGGACAGGTCGGAAACACCATATATTTT.

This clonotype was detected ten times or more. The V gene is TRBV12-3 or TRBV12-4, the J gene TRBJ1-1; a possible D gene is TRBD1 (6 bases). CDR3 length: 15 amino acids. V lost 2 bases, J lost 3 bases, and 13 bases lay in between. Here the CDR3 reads CASSLTGIGYTEAFF. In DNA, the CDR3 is TGTGCCAGCAGTTTAACAGGGATAGGTTACACTGAAGCTTTCTTT.

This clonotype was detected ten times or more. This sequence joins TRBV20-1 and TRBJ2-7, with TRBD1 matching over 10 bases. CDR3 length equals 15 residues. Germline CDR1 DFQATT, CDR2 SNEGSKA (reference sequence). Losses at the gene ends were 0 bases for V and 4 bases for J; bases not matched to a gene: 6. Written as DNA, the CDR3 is TGCAGTGCTAGAGATCGGGACAGGGGCCCTTACGAGCAGTACTTC. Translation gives CSARDRDRGPYEQYF.

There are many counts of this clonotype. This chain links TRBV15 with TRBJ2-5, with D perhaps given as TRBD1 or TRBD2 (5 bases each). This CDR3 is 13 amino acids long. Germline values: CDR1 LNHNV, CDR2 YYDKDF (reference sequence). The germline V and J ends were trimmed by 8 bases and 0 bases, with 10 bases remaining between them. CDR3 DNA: TGTGCCACCCAAGGGGAGTACCAAGAGACCCAGTACTTC. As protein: CATQGEYQETQYF.

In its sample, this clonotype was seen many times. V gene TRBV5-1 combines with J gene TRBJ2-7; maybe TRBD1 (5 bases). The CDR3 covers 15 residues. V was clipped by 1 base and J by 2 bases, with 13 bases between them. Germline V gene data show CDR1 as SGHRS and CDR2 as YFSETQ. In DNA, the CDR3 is TGCGCCAGCAGCTTGATGGGCACAGGAGCCTACGAGCAGTACTTC. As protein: CASSLMGTGAYEQYF.

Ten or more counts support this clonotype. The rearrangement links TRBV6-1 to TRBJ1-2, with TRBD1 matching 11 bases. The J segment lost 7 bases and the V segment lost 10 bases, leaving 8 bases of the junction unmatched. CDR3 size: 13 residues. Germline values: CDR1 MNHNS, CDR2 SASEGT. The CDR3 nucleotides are TGTGCCATCCCGGGACAGGGGGTTCCTGGCTACACCTTC. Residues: CAIPGQGVPGYTF.

CDR3 DNA: TGTGCCAGCAGTTATTCGGGACAGGGTGGCACTGAAGCTTTCTTT. Translation gives CASSYSGQGGTEAFF. The V gene is TRBV6-5, the J gene TRBJ1-1; the match to TRBD1 covers 9 bases. V gave up 3 bases and J gave up 4 bases; unmatched junction bases: 6. Germline V gene lookup returns CDR1 MNHEY and CDR2 SVGAGI. The CDR3 contains 15 residues.

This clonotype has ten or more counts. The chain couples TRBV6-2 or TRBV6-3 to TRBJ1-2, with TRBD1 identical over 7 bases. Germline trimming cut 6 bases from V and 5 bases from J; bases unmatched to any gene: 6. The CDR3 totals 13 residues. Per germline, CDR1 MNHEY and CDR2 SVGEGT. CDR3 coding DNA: TGTGCCAGCAGCCGCGGGACAGCGTATGGCTACACCTTC. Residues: CASSRGTAYGYTF.

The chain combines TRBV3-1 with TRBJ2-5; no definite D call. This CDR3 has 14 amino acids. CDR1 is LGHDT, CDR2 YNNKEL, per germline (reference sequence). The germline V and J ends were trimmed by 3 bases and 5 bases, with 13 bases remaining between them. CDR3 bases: TGTGCCAGCAGCCATATAATCAAGTGGGAGACCCAGTACTTC. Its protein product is CASSHIIKWETQYF.

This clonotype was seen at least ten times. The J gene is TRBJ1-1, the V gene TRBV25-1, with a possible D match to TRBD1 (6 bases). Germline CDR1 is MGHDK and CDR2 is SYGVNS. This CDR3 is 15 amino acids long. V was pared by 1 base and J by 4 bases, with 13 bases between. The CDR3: CASSELGGVGTEAFF. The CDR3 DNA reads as TGTGCCAGCAGTGAATTAGGGGGGGTTGGCACTGAAGCTTTCTTT.

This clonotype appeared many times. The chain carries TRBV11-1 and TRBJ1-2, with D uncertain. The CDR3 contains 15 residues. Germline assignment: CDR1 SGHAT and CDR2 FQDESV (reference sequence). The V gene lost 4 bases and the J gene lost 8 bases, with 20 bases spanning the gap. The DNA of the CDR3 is TGTGCCAGCAGCTCTACTTTGACGATCCCAAAGGGCTACACCTTC. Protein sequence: CASSSTLTIPKGYTF.

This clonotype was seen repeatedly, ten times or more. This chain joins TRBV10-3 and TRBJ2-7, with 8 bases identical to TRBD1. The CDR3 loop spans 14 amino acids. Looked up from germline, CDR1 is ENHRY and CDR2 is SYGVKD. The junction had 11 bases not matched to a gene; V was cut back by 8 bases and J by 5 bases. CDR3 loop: CAIGGSAGGNEQYF. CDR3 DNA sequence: TGTGCCATCGGGGGGTCGGCAGGGGGCAACGAGCAGTACTTC.